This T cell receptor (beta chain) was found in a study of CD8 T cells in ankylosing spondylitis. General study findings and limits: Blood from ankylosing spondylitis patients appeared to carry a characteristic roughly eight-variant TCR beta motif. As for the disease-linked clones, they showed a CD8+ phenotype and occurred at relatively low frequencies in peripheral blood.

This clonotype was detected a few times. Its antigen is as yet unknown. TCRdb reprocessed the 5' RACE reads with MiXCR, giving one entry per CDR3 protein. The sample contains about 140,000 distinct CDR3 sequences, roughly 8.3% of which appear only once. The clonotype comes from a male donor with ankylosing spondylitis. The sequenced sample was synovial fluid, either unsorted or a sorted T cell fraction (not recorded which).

In DNA, the CDR3 is TGTGCCAGCACCATTACAGGGGCTGGAAACACCATATATTTT. Protein sequence: CASTITGAGNTIYF. The chain is built from TRBV28 and TRBJ1-3, with 7 bases lining up with TRBD1. CDR1 is MDHEN, CDR2 SYDVKM, per germline. V shed 7 bases, J shed 2 bases, and the junction held 5 bases outside the gene matches. The CDR3 covers 14 residues.